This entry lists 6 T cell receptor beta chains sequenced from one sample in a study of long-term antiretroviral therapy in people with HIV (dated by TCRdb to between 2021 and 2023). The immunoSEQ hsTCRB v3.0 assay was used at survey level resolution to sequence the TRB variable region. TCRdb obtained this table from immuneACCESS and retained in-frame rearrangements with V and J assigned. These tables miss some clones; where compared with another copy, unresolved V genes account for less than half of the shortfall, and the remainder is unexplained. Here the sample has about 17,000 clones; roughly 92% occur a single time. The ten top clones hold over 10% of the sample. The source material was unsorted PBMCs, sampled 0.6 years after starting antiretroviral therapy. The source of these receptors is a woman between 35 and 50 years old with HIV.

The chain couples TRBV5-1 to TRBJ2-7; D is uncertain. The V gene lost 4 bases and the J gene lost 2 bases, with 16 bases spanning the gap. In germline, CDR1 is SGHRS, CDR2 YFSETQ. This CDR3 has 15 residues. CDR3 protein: CASSRTTNLPYEQYF. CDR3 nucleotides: TGCGCCAGCAGCCGTACTACAAACCTCCCCTACGAGCAGTACTTC.

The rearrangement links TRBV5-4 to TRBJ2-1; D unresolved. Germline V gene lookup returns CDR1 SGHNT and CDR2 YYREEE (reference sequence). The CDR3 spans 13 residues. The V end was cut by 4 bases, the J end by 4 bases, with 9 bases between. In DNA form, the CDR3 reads TGTGCCAGCAGCCCTGAGGAATACAATGAGCAGTTCTTC. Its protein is CASSPEEYNEQFF.

The CDR3, as DNA: TGTGCCTGGAGTTCGTCCTCAGGCCCCCAGCATTTT. Amino acids: CAWSSSSGPQHF. This rearrangement joins TRBV30 to TRBJ1-5; D unresolved. CDR3 length: 12 amino acids. Looked up from germline, CDR1 is GTSNPN and CDR2 is SVGIG (reference sequence). V was clipped by 2 bases and J by 10 bases, with 12 bases between them.

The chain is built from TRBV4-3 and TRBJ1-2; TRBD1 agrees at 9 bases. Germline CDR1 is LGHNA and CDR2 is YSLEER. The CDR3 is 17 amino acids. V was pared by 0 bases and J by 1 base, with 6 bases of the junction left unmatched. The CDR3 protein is CASSQDIRQGVNYGYTF. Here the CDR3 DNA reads TGCGCCAGCAGCCAAGATATACGACAGGGGGTTAACTATGGCTACACCTTC.

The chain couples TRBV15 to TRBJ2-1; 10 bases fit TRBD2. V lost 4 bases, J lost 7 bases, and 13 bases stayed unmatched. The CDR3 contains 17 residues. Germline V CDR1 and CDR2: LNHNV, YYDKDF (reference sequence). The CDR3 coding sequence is TGTGCCACCAGCAAAGGCCCCCAGCGGGGGGGCAATAATGAGCAGTTCTTC. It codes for CATSKGPQRGGNNEQFF.

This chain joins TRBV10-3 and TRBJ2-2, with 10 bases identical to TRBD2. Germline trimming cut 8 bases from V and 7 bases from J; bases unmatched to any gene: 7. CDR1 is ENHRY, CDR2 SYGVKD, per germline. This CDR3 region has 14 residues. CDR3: CAIGASGGNGELFF. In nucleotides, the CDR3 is TGTGCCATCGGGGCTAGCGGGGGAAACGGGGAGCTGTTTTTT.